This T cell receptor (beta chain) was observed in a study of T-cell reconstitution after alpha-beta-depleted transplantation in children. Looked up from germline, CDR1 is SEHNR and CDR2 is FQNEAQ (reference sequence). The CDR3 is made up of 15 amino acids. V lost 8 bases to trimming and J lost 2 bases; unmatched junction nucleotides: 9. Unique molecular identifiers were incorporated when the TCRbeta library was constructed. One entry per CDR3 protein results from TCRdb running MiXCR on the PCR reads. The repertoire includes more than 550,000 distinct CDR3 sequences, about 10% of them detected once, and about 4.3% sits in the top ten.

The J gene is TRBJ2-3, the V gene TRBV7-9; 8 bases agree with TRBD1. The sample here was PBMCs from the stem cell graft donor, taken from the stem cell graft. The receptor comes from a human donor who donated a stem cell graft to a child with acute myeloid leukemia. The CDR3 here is CASSKADRATDTQYF. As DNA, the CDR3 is TGTGCCAGCTCCAAAGCGGACAGGGCCACAGATACGCAGTATTTT.